This is a list of T cell receptor beta chains from one sample in a study of CD8 T cells in ankylosing spondylitis. TCRdb fed the 5' RACE reads into MiXCR, producing one record per CDR3 protein. The sample consists of roughly 700,000 distinct CDR3 sequences, roughly 19% of them appearing once. Material for sequencing was blood, either unsorted or a sorted T cell fraction (not recorded which). The receptors stem from a male donor with ankylosing spondylitis. Both conserved end residues are part of each CDR3. D genes are given only for firm matches. Only some rows state a clone size, as once, few, many or a class for expanded clones.

v_gene	d_gene	j_gene	abundance	CDR3nt	CDR3aa
TRBV3-1	-	TRBJ1-1	few	TGTGCCAGCAGCCAAGTAATCGGGAACGGGTTGAACACTGAAGCTTTCTTT	CASSQVIGNGLNTEAFF
TRBV29-1	TRBD1	TRBJ1-4	-	TGCAGCGCCAGGGGACAGAGTAATGAAAAACTGTTTTTT	CSARGQSNEKLFF
TRBV27	-	TRBJ1-1	few	TGTGCCAGCACCCCCGGCGGGGGGCTGGGCACTGAAGCTTTCTTT	CASTPGGGLGTEAFF
TRBV20-1	-	TRBJ1-1	-	TGCAGTGCTGCGGGGGTTGGAGCTTTCTTT	CSAAGVGAFF
TRBV12-3/TRBV12-4	TRBD2	TRBJ2-1	-	TGTGCCAGCAGTTTTGCGGGAGGGCCCGTGGATGAGCAGTTCTTC	CASSFAGGPVDEQFF
TRBV29-1	TRBD1	TRBJ1-2	few	TGCAGCGTTGACGGGGGACAGGAGAACGCCTATGGCTACACCTTC	CSVDGGQENAYGYTF
TRBV12-3/TRBV12-4	-	TRBJ1-5	many	TGTGCCAGCAGAGACAGTTCCATCAATCAGCCCCAGCATTTT	CASRDSSINQPQHF
TRBV20-1	TRBD1	TRBJ1-1	-	TGCAGTGCGCCAAGACGGGACAGGGGGAACACTGAAGCTTTCTTT	CSAPRRDRGNTEAFF
TRBV14	-	TRBJ1-2	many	TGTGCCAGCAGCCAAGATCGGGGGATTTATGGCTACACCTTC	CASSQDRGIYGYTF
TRBV15	-	TRBJ2-1	-	TGTGCCACCAGCAGGGAGGGCTCCTACAATGAGCAGTTCTTC	CATSREGSYNEQFF
TRBV12-3/TRBV12-4	TRBD2	TRBJ2-5	-	TGTGCCAGCAGCCAAACTAGCGGGTTCCAAGAGACCCAGTACTTC	CASSQTSGFQETQYF
TRBV7-9	-	TRBJ2-2	few	TGTGCCAGCAGCTTGAAACCCGGGCCGGACACCGGGGAGCTGTTTTTT	CASSLKPGPDTGELFF
TRBV3-1	-	TRBJ2-1	-	TGTGCCAGCAGCCAAGGACAGGACCCCTACAATGAGCAGTTCTTC	CASSQGQDPYNEQFF
TRBV7-2	-	TRBJ1-6	-	TGTGCCTCCAGCGCGGGGACGCAGTCCTATAATTCACCCCTCCACTTT	CASSAGTQSYNSPLHF
TRBV20-1	-	TRBJ2-4	-	TGCAGTGCTAGAGATTTCAGCGCCTCTGGCATTCAGTACTTC	CSARDFSASGIQYF
TRBV15	TRBD2	TRBJ2-7	-	TGTGCCACCAGCAGAGATGGGCGGGAGGCGGACGAGCAGTACTTC	CATSRDGREADEQYF
TRBV2	-	TRBJ1-2	few	TGTGCCAGCAGAGGGCGGGGGGATGGCTACACCTTC	CASRGRGDGYTF
TRBV6-1	TRBD1	TRBJ1-2	-	TGTGCCAGCAGTGAAGGCAGGGGGCATGGCTACACCTTC	CASSEGRGHGYTF
TRBV7-8	-	TRBJ1-6	few	TGTGCCAGCAGCTTTGAAGACGGAACGTATTCACCCCTCCACTTT	CASSFEDGTYSPLHF
TRBV20-1	TRBD2	TRBJ2-5	-	TGCAGTGCTAGCGGACTAGCGGGGCTGGAGACCCAGTACTTC	CSASGLAGLETQYF
TRBV30	-	TRBJ2-7	-	TGTGCCTGGAGTGGAGCGGGCGCCTACGAGCAGTACTTC	CAWSGAGAYEQYF
TRBV20-1	TRBD2	TRBJ2-7	few	TGCAGTGCTAGAGCTCTAGCGGGGAAGTCCTACGAGCAGTACTTC	CSARALAGKSYEQYF
TRBV4-1	-	TRBJ1-5	-	TGCGCCAGCAGCCAGGAGGATAGCAATCAGCCCCAGCATTTT	CASSQEDSNQPQHF
TRBV7-9	-	TRBJ2-2	-	TGTGCCAGCAGCCCCCGGACCCCGCCCGGGGAGCTGTTTTTT	CASSPRTPPGELFF
TRBV29-1	-	TRBJ2-7	-	TGCAGCGTTGAGGGTACTTACGAGCAGTACTTC	CSVEGTYEQYF